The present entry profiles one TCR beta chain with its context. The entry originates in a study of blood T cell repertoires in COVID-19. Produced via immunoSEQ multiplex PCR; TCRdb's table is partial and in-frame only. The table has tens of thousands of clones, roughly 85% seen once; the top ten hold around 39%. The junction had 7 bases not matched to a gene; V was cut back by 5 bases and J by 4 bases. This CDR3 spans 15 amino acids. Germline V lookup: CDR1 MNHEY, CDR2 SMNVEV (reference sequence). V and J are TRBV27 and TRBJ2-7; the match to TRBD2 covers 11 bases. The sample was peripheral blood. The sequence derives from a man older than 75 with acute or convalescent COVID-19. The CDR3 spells CASSLGASGRYEQYF. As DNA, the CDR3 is TGTGCCAGCAGTCTCGGGGCTAGCGGGAGGTACGAGCAGTACTTC.